This entry lists 3 T cell receptor beta chains sequenced from one sample in a study of vaccination effects on CD4 cells after COVID-19. Viral peptide pool expansion of antigen-specific CD4+ T cells preceded sequencing in the ViraFEST assay. Isolating CD4+ T cells followed less than 12 days of culture. Prior SARS-CoV-2 infection was absent in the vaccine recipients, as shown by negative nucleocapsid antibodies. The repertoire was sequenced with immunoSEQ multiplex PCR; TCRdb's copy has only in-frame clones and lacks some. The data show around 68,000 clones, under 90% seen once. No antigens are known for them. Sequencing was performed on CD4+ T cells from PBMCs cultured with SARS-CoV-2 spike peptides, taken before COVID-19 vaccination. The source is a human donor who received a COVID-19 vaccine.

This chain links TRBV29-1 with TRBJ2-1; unclear D gene. V was pared by 2 bases and J by 0 bases, with 17 bases between. Germline values: CDR1 SQVTM, CDR2 ANQGSEA. The CDR3 is 17 residues long. The CDR3 coding sequence is TGCAGCGTTGAAAACAGATTGAATACCTACTCCTACAATGAGCAGTTCTTC. Amino acids: CSVENRLNTYSYNEQFF.

V usage is TRBV10-1 and J usage is TRBJ2-1; D not certain. Trimming left V 2 bases short and J 7 bases short, with 3 bases between. This CDR3 comprises 11 residues. In germline, CDR1 is WNHNN, CDR2 SYGVQD (reference sequence). In DNA, the CDR3 is TGCGCCAGCAGTGAGAGGAATGAGCAGTTCTTC. Translation gives CASSERNEQFF.

The V and J genes are TRBV30 and TRBJ1-6, with D unclear. The ends were cut back, 2 bases at V and 10 bases at J, with 21 bases in the middle. CDR1 and CDR2 (germline): GTSNPN, SVGIG (reference sequence). This CDR3 region has 16 residues. The CDR3 nucleotides are TGTGCCTGGAGTCGAATGCGGGGAGCCTTTTACTCACCCCTCCACTTT. Amino acid sequence: CAWSRMRGAFYSPLHF.